A selection of T cell receptor beta chains follows, all from one sample in a study of T cells in localized non-small cell lung cancer. Only in-frame clones appear in the TCRdb table, and some are missing; sequencing was by immunoSEQ multiplex PCR. Of approximately 45,000 clones in the sample, under 90% were seen once. Sequenced material: peripheral blood mononuclear cells, taken before any cancer treatment. These receptors were obtained from a man aged 40-75 years with stage III lung adenocarcinoma. The CDR3 runs from the conserved cysteine through the conserved F or W. A D gene is named only where the DNA matches it firmly. Part of the rows lack a size; the others show once, few, many or a class for expanded clones.

abundance | j_gene | d_gene | v_gene | CDR3aa | CDR3nt
NA | TRBJ2-7 | NA | TRBV9 | CASSVGPWGYEQYF | TGTGCCAGCAGCGTAGGACCCTGGGGTTACGAGCAGTACTTC
NA | TRBJ2-5 | TRBD2 | TRBV27 | CASSLAGGQTQETQYF | TGTGCCAGCAGTTTAGCGGGGGGGCAAACCCAAGAGACCCAGTACTTC
NA | TRBJ2-2 | NA | TRBV30 | CAWSLQGSTGELFF | TGTGCCTGGAGTCTCCAAGGATCGACCGGGGAGCTGTTTTTT
NA | TRBJ2-7 | NA | TRBV5-8 | CASSKAEGLASEQYF | TGTGCCAGCAGCAAAGCCGAGGGGCTCGCCTCCGAGCAGTACTTC
few | TRBJ2-2 | NA | TRBV19 | CASRGSGLSTGELFF | TGTGCCAGTCGGGGGTCCGGGTTGAGCACCGGGGAGCTGTTTTTT
NA | TRBJ2-7 | TRBD1 | TRBV2 | CASSGGKGGNYEQYF | TGTGCCAGCAGTGGGGGTAAAGGGGGCAACTACGAGCAGTACTTC
NA | TRBJ2-1 | NA | TRBV13 | CASSGPEGLSYNEQFF | TGTGCCAGCAGCGGCCCCGAGGGGCTCTCCTACAATGAGCAGTTCTTC
NA | TRBJ2-1 | NA | TRBV29-1 | CSVADPGNNEQFF | TGCAGCGTTGCTGACCCCGGTAACAATGAGCAGTTCTTC
once | TRBJ2-2 | NA | TRBV23-1 | CASSQERMGGALLGRLGELFF | TGCGCCAGCAGTCAAGAAAGAATGGGGGGCGCATTGCTAGGGCGATTGGGGGAGCTGTTTTTT
NA | TRBJ2-4 | TRBD2 | TRBV27 | CASSFGEGFAKNIQYF | TGTGCCAGCAGTTTTGGGGAGGGATTCGCCAAAAACATTCAGTACTTC
NA | TRBJ2-2 | TRBD1 | TRBV6-6 | CASSSLDRVSGELFF | TGTGCCAGCAGTTCCCTAGACAGGGTCTCCGGGGAGCTGTTTTTT
NA | TRBJ2-5 | NA | TRBV5-1 | CASSLDARQETQYF | TGCGCCAGCAGCTTGGACGCCCGACAAGAGACCCAGTACTTC
once | TRBJ2-3 | TRBD1 | TRBV19 | CAASGTGLRADTQYF | TGTGCCGCTTCTGGGACAGGCCTCAGGGCAGATACGCAGTATTTT
NA | TRBJ2-2 | NA | TRBV27 | CASSFSLGVNTGELFF | TGTGCCAGCAGTTTCTCGCTCGGGGTGAACACCGGGGAGCTGTTTTTT
NA | TRBJ2-3 | TRBD1 | TRBV5-1 | CASSPGQVGSSTDTQYF | TGCGCCAGCAGTCCGGGACAGGTGGGATCTAGCACAGATACGCAGTATTTT
few | TRBJ1-2 | NA | TRBV5-4 | CASSFLKEGGPRGYTF | TGTGCCAGCAGCTTCTTAAAGGAGGGGGGTCCGAGAGGCTACACCTTC
NA | TRBJ2-7 | NA | TRBV5-1 | CASSLGGFRVPAYEQYF | TGCGCCAGCAGCTTGGGAGGGTTCAGGGTACCAGCCTACGAGCAGTACTTC
NA | TRBJ1-1 | NA | TRBV21-1 | CASSKTPVNTEAFF | TGTGCCAGCAGCAAGACGCCGGTGAACACTGAAGCTTTCTTT
NA | TRBJ1-4 | TRBD1 | TRBV5-6 | CASSLWATGFNEKLFF | TGTGCCAGCAGCTTGTGGGCGACAGGGTTTAATGAAAAACTGTTTTTT
NA | TRBJ1-1 | NA | TRBV6-6 | CASSLGGNTEAFF | TGTGCCAGCAGCCTAGGAGGGAACACTGAAGCTTTCTTT
NA | TRBJ1-5 | TRBD1 | TRBV7-8 | CASSARDRDQPQHF | TGTGCCAGCAGCGCCCGGGACAGGGATCAGCCCCAGCATTTT
NA | TRBJ2-5 | NA | TRBV14 | CASSLNRGGFGTQETQYF | TGTGCCAGCAGCCTTAATCGAGGTGGGTTCGGAACTCAAGAGACCCAGTACTTC
NA | TRBJ2-7 | NA | TRBV10-2 | CASSESLSYEQYF | TGCGCCAGCAGTGAGTCCTTAAGCTACGAGCAGTACTTC
NA | TRBJ1-1 | NA | TRBV5-1 | CASSSDRTDRNTEAFF | TGCGCCAGCAGCTCGGATCGGACAGACAGAAACACTGAAGCTTTCTTT
NA | TRBJ2-2 | NA | TRBV5-4 | CASSLRREGGANTGELFF | TGTGCCAGCAGCTTGAGGCGGGAAGGGGGCGCGAACACCGGGGAGCTGTTTTTT
few | TRBJ2-7 | TRBD1 | TRBV2 | CASSDQGQGYEQYF | TGTGCCAGCAGTGACCAGGGACAGGGTTACGAGCAGTACTTC
NA | TRBJ2-3 | TRBD2 | TRBV5-1 | CASRRSGGTDTQYF | TGCGCCAGCAGGAGGAGCGGGGGCACAGATACGCAGTATTTT
NA | TRBJ1-1 | NA | TRBV30 | CAWRGKDRNTEAFF | TGTGCCTGGAGAGGAAAAGACAGGAACACTGAAGCTTTCTTT
NA | TRBJ2-2 | TRBD1 | TRBV29-1 | CSVEPGPGGSGELFF | TGCAGCGTCGAACCTGGCCCAGGGGGCTCCGGGGAGCTGTTTTTT
NA | TRBJ2-1 | TRBD2 | TRBV4-2 | CASSQGTSGGYNEQFF | TGTGCCAGCAGCCAAGGAACTAGCGGGGGGTACAATGAGCAGTTCTTC
NA | TRBJ2-2 | NA | TRBV2 | CASSDVRGGRTGELFF | TGTGCCAGCAGTGATGTCAGGGGCGGTAGGACCGGGGAGCTGTTTTTT
NA | TRBJ2-5 | NA | TRBV18 | CASSPAPFGGETQYF | TGTGCCAGCTCACCAGCCCCATTTGGGGGGGAGACCCAGTACTTC
NA | TRBJ2-7 | TRBD1 | TRBV5-5 | CASSFSGQGIDEQYF | TGTGCCAGCAGCTTCTCGGGACAGGGCATAGACGAGCAGTACTTC
NA | TRBJ2-7 | NA | TRBV2 | CASSEVDEQYF | TGTGCCAGCAGTGAAGTGGACGAGCAGTACTTC
NA | TRBJ1-1 | NA | TRBV13 | CASSLVSEATEAFF | TGTGCCAGCAGCTTAGTTTCGGAGGCCACTGAAGCTTTCTTT
NA | TRBJ1-2 | NA | TRBV11-1 | CASSLLVTVDGYTF | TGTGCCAGCAGCTTATTAGTGACAGTCGATGGCTACACCTTC
NA | TRBJ2-6 | NA | TRBV27 | CASSLWTAGANVLTF | TGTGCCAGCAGTCTTTGGACGGCTGGGGCCAACGTCCTGACTTTC
NA | TRBJ2-7 | NA | TRBV27 | CASSAEKSSYEQYF | TGTGCCAGCAGTGCCGAGAAGAGCTCCTACGAGCAGTACTTC
NA | TRBJ1-1 | TRBD1 | TRBV5-1 | CASSLVRGRVNTEAFF | TGCGCCAGCAGCTTGGTAAGGGGGCGCGTGAACACTGAAGCTTTCTTT
few | TRBJ2-7 | TRBD1 | TRBV29-1 | CSARDRGTYEQYF | TGCAGCGCGAGGGACAGGGGAACCTACGAGCAGTACTTC
NA | TRBJ1-4 | TRBD1 | TRBV30 | CAWSVGTDPFFEKLFF | TGTGCCTGGAGTGTAGGGACAGATCCTTTCTTTGAAAAACTGTTTTTT